These 15 T cell receptor beta chains were sequenced from one sample in a study of cytomegalovirus exposure and HLA in healthy donors. Here immunoSEQ multiplex PCR was the method, and the copy in TCRdb shows in-frame clones only, minus some. The sample holds about 70,000 clones, 94% seen once. Sequencing was done on a sample of PBMCs. The receptors shown here come from a man between 18 and 35 years old in good health and CMV-seropositive.

The chain uses TRBV14 and TRBJ2-1, with D unresolved. Germline CDR1 and CDR2: SGHDN and FVKESK. V was cut by 4 bases and J by 6 bases, with 10 bases left in between. The CDR3 sequence is 13 residues long. The CDR3 nucleotides read TGTGCCAGCAGCCCTCTTGGCAGCAATGAGCAGTTCTTC. This gives the protein CASSPLGSNEQFF.

This clone appeared a single time. J is TRBJ2-1 and V is TRBV10-3, with 8 bases that match TRBD2. Germline CDR1 reads ENHRY; CDR2 reads SYGVKD. This CDR3 comprises 15 residues. After removal of 2 bases from V and 8 bases from J, the junction contained 8 bases not matched to a gene. CDR3 sequence: CAISEPNGGVDEQFF. The CDR3, as DNA: TGTGCCATCAGTGAGCCGAACGGGGGGGTTGATGAGCAGTTCTTC.

The rearrangement links TRBV28 to TRBJ2-7; D not resolved. The CDR3 has 14 amino acids. Germline CDR1 MDHEN, CDR2 SYDVKM. Trimming shortened V by 2 bases and J by 0 bases, and 8 bases separated the two germline ends. CDR3 bases: TGTGCCAGCAGTTTAGCCAGGATCTCCTACGAGCAGTACTTC. Translating it yields CASSLARISYEQYF.

The chain recombines TRBV5-1 with TRBJ2-1; 10 bases align to TRBD2. Germline values: CDR1 SGHRS, CDR2 YFSETQ. There are 14 residues in the CDR3. With 6 bases clipped from V and 6 bases from J, the junction kept 6 bases outside the gene matches. CDR3 nucleotides: TGCGCCAGCACTAGACTAGCGGGTACCAATGAGCAGTTCTTC. Its translation is CASTRLAGTNEQFF.

DNA for the CDR3: TGTGCCTGGAGGTTCCAGGATTATGAAAAACTGTTTTTT. Translated, it gives CAWRFQDYEKLFF. This sequence joins TRBV30 and TRBJ1-4; D gene unclear. Trimming removed 3 bases from V and 6 bases from J, with 11 bases in between. The CDR3 is 13 residues long. Germline-derived CDR1 and CDR2 are GTSNPN and SVGIG (reference sequence). The variable domain in full, completed from reference TRBV30 and TRBJ1-4, reads SQTIHQWPATLVQPVGSPLSLECTVEGTSNPNLYWYRQAAGRGLQLLFYSVGIGQISSEVPQNLSASRPQDRQFILSSKKLLLSDSGFYLCAWRFQDYEKLFFGSGTQLSVL.

V is TRBV19 and J is TRBJ2-3, with TRBD2 matching over 9 bases. Trimming cost V 2 bases and J 0 bases; bases outside gene matches: 9. The CDR3 length is 18 residues. The germline CDR1 and CDR2 sequences are LNHDA and SQIVND (reference sequence). The CDR3 DNA follows: TGTGCCAGTAGTATAAGGCTAGCGGGACGCGGAAGCACAGATACGCAGTATTTT. It encodes CASSIRLAGRGSTDTQYF.

This chain links TRBV29-1 with TRBJ1-3; no clear D. The germline V and J ends were trimmed by 5 bases and 0 bases, with 8 bases remaining between them. This CDR3 is built from 13 residues. Germline lookup yields CDR1 SQVTM and CDR2 ANQGSEA. The CDR3 DNA follows: TGCAGCGTTTCCATGAGCTCTGGAAACACCATATATTTT. Its translation is CSVSMSSGNTIYF.

The chain joins TRBV30 to TRBJ2-1, with D maybe TRBD2 (6 bases). Deletions cut 2 bases from V and 9 bases from J, with 14 bases between. The CDR3 is 13 residues long. The germline gives CDR1 GTSNPN, CDR2 SVGIG (reference sequence). The CDR3 nucleotides read TGTGCCTGGAGTACCGGGAGTCTTGTTGAGCAGTTCTTC. Its translation is CAWSTGSLVEQFF. Combining the CDR3 with reference TRBV30 and TRBJ2-1 gives the whole variable domain SQTIHQWPATLVQPVGSPLSLECTVEGTSNPNLYWYRQAAGRGLQLLFYSVGIGQISSEVPQNLSASRPQDRQFILSSKKLLLSDSGFYLCAWSTGSLVEQFFGPGTRLTVL.

The chain recombines TRBV10-1 with TRBJ2-3, with a possible D match to TRBD1 (6 bases). The V gene's germline CDR1 is WNHNN and CDR2 SYGVQD (reference sequence). The CDR3 is made up of 15 amino acids. V lost 2 bases, J lost 2 bases, and 11 bases lay in between. CDR3 region: CASSEQGTYTDTQYF. The CDR3 DNA reads as TGCGCCAGCAGTGAGCAGGGGACATACACAGATACGCAGTATTTT.

V usage is TRBV6-1 and J usage is TRBJ2-3; TRBD2 is a possible D gene (6 bases). Trimming took 3 bases from V and 4 from J, leaving 11 bases between them. Germline-derived CDR1 and CDR2 are MNHNS and SASEGT. This CDR3 comprises 14 residues. CDR3 nucleotide sequence: TGTGCCAGCAGTGAGGGCAGGGAGGCAGATACGCAGTATTTT. It encodes CASSEGREADTQYF.

The chain links TRBV10-3 to TRBJ2-7, with 10 bases aligning to TRBD2. J gave up 1 base and V 0 bases, and 0 bases lay outside the gene matches. The CDR3 length is 15 residues. From germline, CDR1 is ENHRY and CDR2 SYGVKD. The CDR3 here is CAISESTSGSYEQYF. The CDR3, as DNA: TGTGCCATCAGTGAGTCGACTAGCGGGTCCTACGAGCAGTACTTC.

This chain connects TRBV6-5 to TRBJ2-4; D uncertain. There are 12 residues in the CDR3. Trimming pared 8 bases from V and 1 base from J, leaving 6 bases between. CDR1 MNHEY and CDR2 SVGAGI come from the germline V gene. The CDR3 here is CASRVAKNIQYF. As DNA, the CDR3 is TGTGCCAGCCGCGTCGCCAAAAACATTCAGTACTTC.

This chain links TRBV30 with TRBJ1-2, with 8 bases matching TRBD1. This CDR3 has 13 amino acids. The germline V gene has CDR1 GTSNPN and CDR2 SVGIG (reference sequence). Trimming at V came to 1 base and at J to 4 bases, leaving 2 bases not matched to a gene. The CDR3 reads CAWSGTGIYGYTF. The CDR3 DNA sequence: TGTGCCTGGAGTGGGACAGGGATCTATGGCTACACCTTC.

The chain has TRBV14 and TRBJ2-5; TRBD1 agrees at 10 bases. The V gene's germline CDR1 is SGHDN and CDR2 FVKESK. CDR3 length: 18 residues. The V and J ends lost 0 bases and 5 bases, in that order; junction bases with no gene match: 12. Here the CDR3 reads CASSQDGPRTGGRETQYF. CDR3 in DNA: TGTGCCAGCAGCCAAGATGGCCCCCGGACAGGGGGTCGCGAGACCCAGTACTTC. The full variable domain, completed using reference TRBV14 and TRBJ2-5, is EAGVTQFPSHSVIEKGQTVTLRCDPISGHDNLYWYRRVMGKEIKFLLHFVKESKQDESGMPNNRFLAERTGGTYSTLKVQPAELEDSGVYFCASSQDGPRTGGRETQYFGPGTRLLVL.

The chain uses TRBV19 and TRBJ2-5, with 8 bases lining up with TRBD2. The CDR3 has 14 residues. The J segment lost 5 bases and the V segment lost 5 bases, leaving 7 bases of the junction unmatched. Germline V gene lookup returns CDR1 LNHDA and CDR2 SQIVND (reference sequence). The CDR3 DNA reads TGTGCCAGTAGTCCCCGCGGGGGGCTTGAGACCCAGTACTTC. Protein product: CASSPRGGLETQYF.